This T cell receptor (beta chain) is drawn from a study of T-cell memory formation after mild COVID-19. This CDR3 has 13 residues. Germline CDR1 DFQATT, CDR2 SNEGSKA (reference sequence). The V end was cut by 5 bases, the J end by 14 bases, with 19 bases between. Comments on this clonotype: Antigen: not known.

After 5'RACE with constant-segment primers, TCR alpha and TCR beta cDNA libraries carrying sample barcodes and UMIs were obtained. TCRdb fed the 5' RACE reads into MiXCR, producing one record per CDR3 protein. The repertoire holds tens of thousands of distinct CDR3 sequences, with less than 9.5% as singletons. Study outcomes and limitations: CM and EM subsets held most contracting CD4+ clones; EMRA held CD8+ ones. Later expanders leaned CD4+, whereas day 15 to 85 contracting clones were balanced CD4/CD8. Second-wave clones peaking on day 37 lacked confirmed SARS-CoV-2 specificity.

The sequence was collected from a man aged 18 to 30 who had mild COVID-19 (a few samples of this study predate the infection). Cell type and time point are not known. The source material was PBMCs or a T cell subset sorted from them (not recorded which). V and J are TRBV20-1 and TRBJ1-6; D possibly corresponds to TRBD1 (6 bases). The CDR3, as DNA: TGCAGTGCTGGACAGCCCACCGCGGGCTCCCTCCACTTT. This gives the protein CSAGQPTAGSLHF.